This TCR beta chain was identified during a study of T cells expressing NK-cell markers. Using the 5' RACE reads, TCRdb records one entry per CDR3 protein without DNA. Recorded for this sample: 450,000 to 600,000 distinct CDR3 sequences. Sequencing was performed on blood T cells: a sorted CD56 or NKG2C T cell subset, CD4+ or CD8+ T cells, or bulk PBMC T cells (not recorded which). This receptor was obtained from a young man in good health.

The CDR3 region is CASSLGGAGYEQYF. The V and J genes are TRBV28 and TRBJ2-7; TCRdb proposes TRBD1, but this gene call is untestable without DNA. The germline gives CDR1 MDHEN, CDR2 SYDVKM. This CDR3 is built from 14 residues.